These 27 T cell receptor beta chains came from one sample sequenced in a study of OX40 agonist ivuxolimab in advanced cancers. Only in-frame clones appear in the TCRdb table, and some are missing; sequencing was by immunoSEQ multiplex PCR. The sample has 95,000 to 100,000 clones, around 90% seen once. The sequences come from CD4+ or CD8+ T cells sorted from blood, collected in a trial of the OX40 agonist ivuxolimab. The receptors stem from an adult with an advanced solid tumor such as melanoma, head and neck, liver or kidney cancer.

The chain employs TRBV4-2 and TRBJ2-1; D is possibly TRBD2 (5 bases). Trimming cost V 4 bases and J 7 bases, with 14 bases left between them. The CDR3 runs 14 residues. Germline-derived CDR1 and CDR2 are LGHNA and YNFKEQ. CDR3 sequence (DNA): TGTGCCAGCAGCCCAGGACTGATTTATAATGAGCAGTTCTTC. Protein sequence: CASSPGLIYNEQFF.

This clone turned up a few times. The genes are TRBV19 and TRBJ2-7; 13 bases are a match to TRBD2. Germline lookup yields CDR1 LNHDA and CDR2 SQIVND (reference sequence). The CDR3 has 15 amino acids. The ends lost 5 bases at V and 6 bases at J; junction bases unmatched: 7. The CDR3 region is CASSPQTSGRLEQYF. CDR3 bases: TGTGCCAGTAGTCCCCAGACTAGCGGGAGGCTCGAGCAGTACTTC.

V is TRBV5-1 and J is TRBJ2-3; the D is unclear. The CDR3 length is 16 residues. Trimming took off 4 bases at V and 1 base at J, with 16 bases between the two ends. The germline V gene encodes CDR1 SGHRS and CDR2 YFSETQ. This CDR3 is CASSANTALGTDTQYF. As DNA, the CDR3 is TGCGCCAGCAGCGCTAATACTGCTCTAGGCACAGATACGCAGTATTTT.

The V and J genes are TRBV19 and TRBJ2-7; D is tentatively TRBD1 or TRBD2 (5 bases each). CDR1 is LNHDA and CDR2 is SQIVND in the germline V gene (reference sequence). With 4 bases removed from V and 1 base from J, the gap between germline ends came to 11 bases. The CDR3 consists of 14 residues. CDR3 DNA sequence: TGTGCCAGTAGTACGGGACGGCTATCCTACGAGCAGTACTTC. Protein sequence: CASSTGRLSYEQYF.

This chain uses TRBV15 with TRBJ1-2, with 8 bases aligning to TRBD1. The CDR3 loop spans 17 amino acids. V trimming: 3 bases; J trimming: 4 bases; junction bases outside the gene matches: 13. Germline V gene lookup returns CDR1 LNHNV and CDR2 YYDKDF (reference sequence). For the CDR3, the DNA is TGTGCCACCAGCAGTAATTATGGGACAGGACAGATCTATGGCTACACCTTC. This codes for CATSSNYGTGQIYGYTF.

J is TRBJ2-5 and V is TRBV18; 10 nucleotides agree with TRBD1. Germline V gives CDR1 KGHSH, CDR2 LQKENI. The V and J ends lost 4 bases and 5 bases, in that order; junction bases with no gene match: 7. The CDR3 extends over 15 amino acids. The CDR3 reads CASSLGTGASETQYF. CDR3 in DNA: TGTGCCAGCTCACTTGGGACAGGGGCTTCGGAGACCCAGTACTTC.

The CDR3, as DNA: TGTGCCAGCAGCTTAGCGGGGCTAGCGGGATTCAGCACAGATACGCAGTATTTT. Its translation: CASSLAGLAGFSTDTQYF. The chain couples TRBV7-2 to TRBJ2-3; 9 bases map to TRBD2. Germline-derived CDR1 and CDR2 are SGHTA and FQGNSA. The CDR3 is made up of 18 amino acids. Unmatched junction bases numbered 7, after V lost 0 bases and J lost 0 bases.

As for this clone: Other DNA variants within this sample encode the same CDR3. The V gene is TRBV7-2, the J gene TRBJ2-5, with 7 bases that match TRBD2. The CDR3 totals 15 residues. The germline gives CDR1 SGHTA, CDR2 FQGNSA. Germline trimming cut 3 bases from V and 1 base from J; bases unmatched to any gene: 5. The CDR3 nucleotides read TGTGCCAGCAGCTTGGCTAGCGGACCCCAAGAGACCCAGTACTTC. Its protein product is CASSLASGPQETQYF.

The rearrangement links TRBV11-3 to TRBJ2-5; weak D call: TRBD2 (6 bases). CDR1 SGHNT and CDR2 YENEEA come from the germline V gene. The CDR3 has 14 residues. The V end lost 5 bases, the J end lost 2 bases, and 12 bases lay between the germline ends. The CDR3: CASSRRDSQETQYF. As DNA, the CDR3 is TGTGCCAGCAGCCGCCGGGACTCTCAAGAGACCCAGTACTTC.

The chain recombines TRBV7-3 with TRBJ2-1; 7 bases are shared with TRBD2. This CDR3 comprises 15 residues. CDR1 and CDR2 (germline): SGHTA, FQGTGA. V lost 1 base, J lost 5 bases, and 5 bases stayed unmatched. CDR3 amino acids: CASSLMASGNNEQFF. CDR3 sequence (DNA): TGTGCCAGCAGCTTAATGGCTAGCGGTAACAATGAGCAGTTCTTC. Full variable domain (rest looked up from reference TRBV7-3 and TRBJ2-1): GAGVSQTPSNKVTEKGKYVELRCDPISGHTALYWYRQSLGQGPEFLIYFQGTGAADDSGLPNDRFFAVRPEGSVSTLKIQRTERGDSAVYLCASSLMASGNNEQFFGPGTRLTVL.

This rearrangement joins TRBV5-4 to TRBJ2-1, with 8 bases fitting TRBD1. Losses at the gene ends were 4 bases for V and 1 base for J; bases not matched to a gene: 4. This CDR3 has 15 residues. The germline V gene encodes CDR1 SGHNT and CDR2 YYREEE (reference sequence). CDR3 nucleotides: TGTGCCAGCAGCCCGGACAGGGCGTCCTACAATGAGCAGTTCTTC. The encoded protein is CASSPDRASYNEQFF.

This chain connects TRBV11-3 to TRBJ2-4, with a weak D call TRBD2 (7 bases). This CDR3 has 15 residues. Germline CDR1 and CDR2: SGHNT and YENEEA. The ends were cut back, 5 bases at V and 1 base at J, with 12 bases in the middle. CDR3 protein: CASSRTRGAKNIQYF. In DNA form, the CDR3 reads TGTGCCAGCAGCCGGACTAGGGGGGCCAAAAACATTCAGTACTTC.

This rearrangement joins TRBV5-4 to TRBJ2-1; no clear D. V gave up 0 bases and J gave up 0 bases, with 7 bases separating them. The CDR3 contains 15 residues. In germline, CDR1 is SGHNT, CDR2 YYREEE (reference sequence). CDR3 amino acids: CASSLVGSSYNEQFF. The CDR3, as DNA: TGTGCCAGCAGCTTGGTTGGTAGCTCCTACAATGAGCAGTTCTTC.

V and J are TRBV6-1 and TRBJ1-2; 8 bases match TRBD1. V shed 5 bases and J 4 bases; nucleotides not matched to a gene: 0. Germline lookup yields CDR1 MNHNS and CDR2 SASEGT. The CDR3 runs to 12 residues. Here the CDR3 DNA reads TGTGCCAGCAGTACAGGGGGCTATGGCTACACCTTC. It is translated as CASSTGGYGYTF.

V usage is TRBV6-5 and J usage is TRBJ1-2; a weak D match, TRBD1 (5 bases). The CDR3 sequence is 15 residues long. The germline V gene encodes CDR1 MNHEY and CDR2 SVGAGI. Trimming removed 2 bases at V and 2 bases at J, with 12 bases between. CDR3 in DNA: TGTGCCAGCAGTTACAGGGGTTCGGCCAACTATGGCTACACCTTC. Its translation: CASSYRGSANYGYTF.

The chain joins TRBV27 to TRBJ1-6; no firm D call. This CDR3 has 16 amino acids. Deletions cut 2 bases from V and 0 bases from J, with 8 bases between. Germline V gene sequence: CDR1 MNHEY, CDR2 SMNVEV (reference sequence). CDR3 coding DNA: TGTGCCAGCAGTTTAGACGGTAGCTCCTATAATTCACCCCTCCACTTT. Protein sequence: CASSLDGSSYNSPLHF.

The sample holds a few counts of this clone. The chain employs TRBV7-2 and TRBJ2-7; possibly TRBD1 or TRBD2 for D (7 bases each). Trimming left V 5 bases short and J 2 bases short, with 13 bases between. Germline CDR1 is SGHTA and CDR2 is FQGNSA. This CDR3 is built from 14 residues. CDR3 coding DNA: TGTGCCAGCAGCCGGGGGGACAGTACCTACGAGCAGTACTTC. Residues: CASSRGDSTYEQYF.

The chain uses TRBV4-1 and TRBJ2-2; D is perhaps TRBD2 (6 bases). Trimming shortened V by 3 bases and J by 1 base, and 15 bases separated the two germline ends. The CDR3 is made up of 17 amino acids. Germline values: CDR1 MGHRA, CDR2 YSYEKL. Here the CDR3 DNA reads TGCGCCAGCAGCCAGGGGGGACTTGACTGGAACACCGGGGAGCTGTTTTTT. Protein: CASSQGGLDWNTGELFF.

The chain recombines TRBV27 with TRBJ2-3, with 15 positions matching TRBD2. The CDR3 covers 16 residues. The V gene's germline CDR1 is MNHEY and CDR2 SMNVEV (reference sequence). Trimming took 6 bases from V and 5 from J; bases not matched to a gene: 6. The CDR3 sequence is CASSRRTSGRGDTQYF. CDR3 coding DNA: TGTGCCAGCAGCCGTCGGACTAGCGGGAGGGGAGATACGCAGTATTTT.

This clone was recorded only once. The chain employs TRBV19 and TRBJ2-3, with D maybe TRBD1 (6 bases). Germline assignment: CDR1 LNHDA and CDR2 SQIVND (reference sequence). The CDR3 contains 14 residues. V was trimmed by 7 bases and J by 2 bases, leaving 13 bases between them. In DNA, the CDR3 is TGTGCCAGTAATCCGGGACAATACACAGATACGCAGTATTTT. This gives the protein CASNPGQYTDTQYF.

The chain joins TRBV6-5 to TRBJ2-2; 8 positions match TRBD2. The junction had 3 bases not matched to a gene; V was cut back by 6 bases and J by 6 bases. Germline lookup yields CDR1 MNHEY and CDR2 SVGAGI. The CDR3 contains 13 residues. The CDR3 DNA is TGTGCCAGCAGGGGACTAGAAGCCGGGGAGCTGTTTTTT. It codes for CASRGLEAGELFF.

CDR3 protein: CASSLAPGEKLFF. CDR3 DNA: TGTGCCAGCAGTCTAGCACCGGGGGAAAAACTGTTTTTT. The chain recombines TRBV7-2 with TRBJ1-4; D not certain. The CDR3 has 13 amino acids. Trimming stripped 6 bases from V and 8 bases from J, with 13 bases between. Germline values: CDR1 SGHTA, CDR2 FQGNSA.

The chain uses TRBV7-8 and TRBJ1-2; D may be TRBD1 (5 bases). Trimming shortened V by 0 bases and J by 2 bases, and 16 bases separated the two germline ends. The CDR3 covers 17 residues. Germline V gives CDR1 SGHVS, CDR2 FQNEAQ. CDR3 residues: CASSLATGGLVNYGYTF. Written as DNA, the CDR3 is TGTGCCAGCAGCTTAGCGACGGGGGGTTTGGTGAACTATGGCTACACCTTC.

This chain connects TRBV2 to TRBJ2-7, with 8 positions matching TRBD1. The CDR3 has 15 residues. The V gene's germline CDR1 is SNHLY and CDR2 FYNNEI. The V and J ends lost 4 bases and 2 bases, in that order; junction bases with no gene match: 7. The CDR3 sequence: CASSVGDRLTYEQYF. Here the CDR3 DNA reads TGTGCCAGCAGTGTAGGGGACAGGTTGACCTACGAGCAGTACTTC.

The chain employs TRBV18 and TRBJ1-2; 9 positions agree with TRBD1. V lost 3 bases, J lost 6 bases, and 11 bases stayed unmatched. CDR3 length: 16 residues. CDR1 is KGHSH and CDR2 is LQKENI in the germline V gene. The CDR3, as DNA: TGTGCCAGCTCACCGTTGGCCCGACAGGGGGGAAATGGCTACACCTTC. It codes for CASSPLARQGGNGYTF.

This chain links TRBV5-1 with TRBJ2-5; D unclear. This CDR3 contains 12 residues. Germline lookup yields CDR1 SGHRS and CDR2 YFSETQ. Trimming cost V 0 bases and J 5 bases, with 5 bases left between them. The chain's CDR3 is CASSLGFETQYF. Here the CDR3 DNA reads TGCGCCAGCAGCTTGGGCTTCGAGACCCAGTACTTC.

The gene calls are TRBV19 and TRBJ2-1; 9 positions agree with TRBD2. V lost 2 bases and J lost 9; bases outside the gene matches: 5. Germline V gene data show CDR1 as LNHDA and CDR2 as SQIVND (reference sequence). This CDR3 has 14 amino acids. The CDR3 here is CASSILAGLGEQFF. CDR3 nucleotide sequence: TGTGCCAGTAGTATACTAGCGGGATTGGGTGAGCAGTTCTTC.